The 19 T cell receptor beta chains in this list originate from one sample, sequenced in a study of T cell changes during pregnancy in multiple sclerosis. Repertoires were generated with immunoSEQ multiplex PCR, while TCRdb's copy carries only in-frame clones and drops some. The sample records around 100,000 clones, about 90% being singletons. Sequenced here: peripheral blood, sampled after pregnancy. The source of these receptors is a female donor with multiple sclerosis, enrolled in a pregnancy study.

The V and J genes are TRBV7-9 and TRBJ1-6; tentative D call: TRBD1 (6 bases). V was clipped by 0 bases and J by 9 bases, with 12 bases between them. The germline V gene encodes CDR1 SEHNR and CDR2 FQNEAQ (reference sequence). The CDR3 covers 15 residues. The chain's CDR3 is CASSLAGQGSSPLHF. The CDR3 DNA reads TGTGCCAGCAGCTTAGCAGGCCAGGGGTCTTCACCCCTCCACTTT.

CDR3 in amino acids: CASIGVYRAAGANVLTF. The CDR3 nucleotides are TGTGCCAGCATCGGGGTCTACAGGGCGGCCGGGGCCAACGTCCTGACTTTC. The V and J genes are TRBV2 and TRBJ2-6, with a tentative D call TRBD1 (6 bases). Trimming stripped 7 bases from V and 4 bases from J, with 20 bases between. This CDR3 region has 17 residues. CDR1 SNHLY and CDR2 FYNNEI come from the germline V gene.

V usage is TRBV7-8 and J usage is TRBJ2-3; 10 nucleotides agree with TRBD2. CDR1 and CDR2 (germline): SGHVS, FQNEAQ. The junction had 10 bases not matched to a gene; V was cut back by 2 bases and J by 5 bases. The CDR3 is 17 amino acids. The CDR3 DNA reads TGTGCCAGCAGCTTATCCGTAGCGGGGGGAGTTGGAGATACGCAGTATTTT. Residues: CASSLSVAGGVGDTQYF. Based on the CDR3 plus reference TRBV7-8 and TRBJ2-3, the full variable domain is GAGVSQSPRYKVAKRGQDVALRCDPISGHVSLFWYQQALGQGPEFLTYFQNEAQLDKSGLPSDRFFAERPEGSVSTLKIQRTQQEDSAVYLCASSLSVAGGVGDTQYFGPGTRLTVL.

The CDR3 here is CASSQYGRGNTGELFF. In DNA, the CDR3 is TGTGCCAGCAGCCAATATGGCAGGGGGAACACCGGGGAGCTGTTTTTT. The rearrangement links TRBV16 to TRBJ2-2, with D perhaps matching TRBD1 (6 bases). The CDR3 totals 16 residues. Trimming took 1 base from V and 1 from J, leaving 10 bases between them. The germline V gene has CDR1 KGHSY and CDR2 FQNENV.

The chain carries TRBV28 and TRBJ1-2; D perhaps matches TRBD1 (6 bases). The CDR3 extends over 12 amino acids. Germline CDR1 reads MDHEN; CDR2 reads SYDVKM. The V and J ends lost 3 bases and 7 bases respectively, with 9 bases between them. In DNA, the CDR3 is TGTGCCAGCAGTTTTACAGGGAGTGGCTACACCTTC. Translation gives CASSFTGSGYTF.

This clone was recorded once. The rearrangement links TRBV4-1 to TRBJ1-4, with a weak D call TRBD1 (6 bases). V was pared by 1 base and J by 3 bases, with 15 bases between. The CDR3 spans 17 residues. The germline V gene encodes CDR1 MGHRA and CDR2 YSYEKL. For the CDR3, the DNA is TGCGCCAGCAGCCAAGGACAGGAGATGGGGGCTAATGAAAAACTGTTTTTT. Translated: CASSQGQEMGANEKLFF.

This chain connects TRBV30 to TRBJ2-1; D not certain. This CDR3 is built from 11 residues. Germline V CDR1 and CDR2: GTSNPN, SVGIG (reference sequence). Trimming removed 3 bases at V and 5 bases at J, with 5 bases between. The CDR3 DNA sequence: TGTGCCTGGAGCCAAAACAATGAGCAGTTCTTC. Protein product: CAWSQNNEQFF. The full variable domain, with the rest looked up from reference TRBV30 and TRBJ2-1, is SQTIHQWPATLVQPVGSPLSLECTVEGTSNPNLYWYRQAAGRGLQLLFYSVGIGQISSEVPQNLSASRPQDRQFILSSKKLLLSDSGFYLCAWSQNNEQFFGPGTRLTVL.

The chain has TRBV28 and TRBJ1-2; D may be TRBD1 (6 bases). V gave up 1 base and J gave up 4 bases, with 16 bases separating them. This CDR3 has 16 residues. CDR1 and CDR2 (germline): MDHEN, SYDVKM. For the CDR3, the DNA is TGTGCCAGCAGTTTATCCCATCAAGGACAGTCCTATGGCTACACCTTC. Translating gives CASSLSHQGQSYGYTF.

This rearrangement joins TRBV5-8 to TRBJ2-5; perhaps TRBD1 as D (6 bases). The CDR3 totals 12 residues. V gave up 1 base and J gave up 5 bases, with 6 bases separating them. Germline values: CDR1 SGHTS, CDR2 YDEGEE. The chain's CDR3 is CASSLRGETQYF. The DNA for the CDR3 is TGTGCCAGCAGCTTGAGGGGGGAGACCCAGTACTTC.

V is TRBV6-5 and J is TRBJ2-1; D is possibly TRBD2 (5 bases). This CDR3 region has 16 residues. The V gene lost 0 bases and the J gene lost 6 bases, with 15 bases spanning the gap. From germline, CDR1 is MNHEY and CDR2 SVGAGI. CDR3 sequence: CASSYSTGEFVNEQFF. Here the CDR3 DNA reads TGTGCCAGCAGTTACTCGACCGGGGAATTCGTCAATGAGCAGTTCTTC.

The chain is built from TRBV19 and TRBJ1-5; D may be TRBD1 (6 bases). With 6 bases removed from V and 5 bases from J, the gap between germline ends came to 14 bases. Germline values: CDR1 LNHDA, CDR2 SQIVND (reference sequence). The CDR3 has 14 residues. In nucleotides, the CDR3 is TGTGCCAGTAGAGGGGGGGGCAGCTATCAGCCCCAGCATTTT. It yields the protein CASRGGGSYQPQHF.

The chain carries TRBV5-1 and TRBJ1-6, with unresolved D. The CDR3 runs to 15 residues. CDR1 is SGHRS and CDR2 is YFSETQ in the germline V gene. The V end was cut by 2 bases, the J end by 7 bases, with 13 bases between. CDR3 nucleotides: TGCGCCAGCAGCTTATGGGGAGATTTGAATTCACCCCTCCACTTT. It codes for CASSLWGDLNSPLHF.

This chain joins TRBV4-2 and TRBJ2-2; perhaps TRBD1 as D (5 bases). This CDR3 is 16 amino acids long. Germline loops: CDR1 LGHNA, CDR2 YNFKEQ. Trimming stripped 4 bases from V and 1 base from J, with 13 bases between. The CDR3 region has the DNA TGTGCCAGCAGCCCCTATCAGGGCCAGAACACCGGGGAGCTGTTTTTT. The encoded protein is CASSPYQGQNTGELFF.

J is TRBJ2-6 and V is TRBV5-1; TRBD1 aligns across 7 bases. Trimming took 4 bases from V and 2 from J; bases not matched to a gene: 3. The germline CDR1 and CDR2 sequences are SGHRS and YFSETQ. The CDR3 covers 15 residues. The CDR3 region is CASSATGAGANVLTF. CDR3 bases: TGCGCCAGCAGCGCAACAGGGGCTGGGGCCAACGTCCTGACTTTC.

This chain uses TRBV28 with TRBJ1-5; tentative D call: TRBD1 (5 bases). The CDR3 spans 13 residues. In germline, CDR1 is MDHEN, CDR2 SYDVKM. V was shortened by 6 bases and J by 3 bases, with 9 bases between the two germline ends. CDR3 DNA: TGTGCCAGCAGGGAACAGGACAATCAGCCCCAGCATTTT. Its translation: CASREQDNQPQHF. Full variable domain (missing parts from reference TRBV28 and TRBJ1-5): DVKVTQSSRYLVKRTGEKVFLECVQDMDHENMFWYRQDPGLGLRLIYFSYDVKMKEKGDIPEGYSVSREKKERFSLILESASTNQTSMYLCASREQDNQPQHFGDGTRLSIL.

The chain links TRBV2 to TRBJ2-2; 9 nucleotides line up with TRBD2. Trimming took 3 bases from V and 4 from J; bases not matched to a gene: 9. Germline V gene data show CDR1 as SNHLY and CDR2 as FYNNEI. The CDR3 covers 17 residues. The CDR3 is CASSESWLAGFTGELFF. The CDR3 coding sequence is TGTGCCAGCAGTGAGAGCTGGCTAGCGGGGTTCACCGGGGAGCTGTTTTTT.

The chain joins TRBV30 to TRBJ2-1; TRBD1 is a possible D gene (6 bases). The CDR3 loop spans 11 amino acids. With 3 bases removed from V and 15 bases from J, the gap between germline ends came to 15 bases. Germline values: CDR1 GTSNPN, CDR2 SVGIG (reference sequence). The CDR3, as DNA: TGTGCCTGGAGCCGACAGGTAGGACCGTTCTTC. This codes for CAWSRQVGPFF.

The DNA of the CDR3 is TGTGCCAGCTCACCCGGGACAGGGCGCAATCAGCCCCAGCATTTT. It codes for CASSPGTGRNQPQHF. The chain couples TRBV2 to TRBJ1-5; TRBD1 aligns across 9 bases. Germline values: CDR1 SNHLY, CDR2 FYNNEI. V lost 8 bases and J lost 2; bases outside the gene matches: 7. The CDR3 has 15 residues.

The rearrangement uses TRBV7-3 and TRBJ2-2; tentative D call: TRBD1 (7 bases). The CDR3 runs 15 residues. The V gene lost 5 bases and the J gene lost 3 bases, with 13 bases spanning the gap. The germline V gene has CDR1 SGHTA and CDR2 FQGTGA. In DNA form, the CDR3 reads TGTGCCAGCAGCCTCCAGGGGGGAGACACCGGGGAGCTGTTTTTT. Residues: CASSLQGGDTGELFF.